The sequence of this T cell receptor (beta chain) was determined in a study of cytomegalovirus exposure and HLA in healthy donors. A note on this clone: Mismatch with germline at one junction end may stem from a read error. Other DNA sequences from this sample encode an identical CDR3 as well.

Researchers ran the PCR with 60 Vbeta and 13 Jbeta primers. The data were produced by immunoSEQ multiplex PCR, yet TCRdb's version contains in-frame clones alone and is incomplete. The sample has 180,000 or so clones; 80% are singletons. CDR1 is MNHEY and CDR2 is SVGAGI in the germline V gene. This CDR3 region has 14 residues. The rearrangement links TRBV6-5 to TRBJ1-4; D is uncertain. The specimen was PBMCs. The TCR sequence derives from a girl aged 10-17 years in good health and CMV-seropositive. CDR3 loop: CASREGPQVKGLFF. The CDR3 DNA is TGTGCCAGCAGAGAGGGTCCCCAAGTGAAGGGCCTGTTTTTC.